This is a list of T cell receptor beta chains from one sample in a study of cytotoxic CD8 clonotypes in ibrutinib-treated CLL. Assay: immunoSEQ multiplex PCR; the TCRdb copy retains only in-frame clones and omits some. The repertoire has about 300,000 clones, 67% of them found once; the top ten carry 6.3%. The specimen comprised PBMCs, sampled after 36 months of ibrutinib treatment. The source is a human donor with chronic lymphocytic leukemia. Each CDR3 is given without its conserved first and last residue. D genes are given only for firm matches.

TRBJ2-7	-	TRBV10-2	ATAISTQNGEQY
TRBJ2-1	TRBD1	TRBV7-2	ASSLTGQGKRGQF
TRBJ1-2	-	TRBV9	ASSVDTTGGYT
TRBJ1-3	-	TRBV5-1	ASSLGTPWGNTIY
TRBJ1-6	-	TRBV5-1	ASRSVFGREDSPLH
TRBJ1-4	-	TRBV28	ASSLTVRVTATNEKLF
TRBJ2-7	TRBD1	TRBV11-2	ASSLDEHRTGS
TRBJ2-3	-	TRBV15	ATSRDRIGQGPGRAQY
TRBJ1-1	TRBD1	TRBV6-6	ASSLWTGNTEAF
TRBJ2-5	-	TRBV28	ASSILETQY
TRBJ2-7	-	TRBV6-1	ASSVRERDYEQY
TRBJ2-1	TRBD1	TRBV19	ASRSGGNEQF
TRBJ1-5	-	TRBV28	ASSFPFLPQH
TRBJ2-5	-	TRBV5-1	ASSLPRIPQETQY
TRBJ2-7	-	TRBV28	ASSLPGNYYEQY
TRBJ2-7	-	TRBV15	ATSRELNRFYEQY
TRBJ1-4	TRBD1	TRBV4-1	ASSQGDRDNEKLF
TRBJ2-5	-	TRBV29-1	SVHLLKGLGETQY
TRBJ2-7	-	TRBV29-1	SVRWGAFSYEQY
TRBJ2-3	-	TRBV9	ASSVATLGDTQY
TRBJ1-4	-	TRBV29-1	SVPGGTTNEKLF
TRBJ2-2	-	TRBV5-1	ASSSSVWGNTGELF
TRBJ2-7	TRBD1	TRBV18	ASSLRQGDTYEQY
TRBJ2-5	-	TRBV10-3	ATNNWEDGKETQY
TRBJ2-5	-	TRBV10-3	AISESELARRETQY
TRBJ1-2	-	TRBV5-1	ASSLTSSNYGYT
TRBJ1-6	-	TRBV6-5	ASSWLRTVNNSPLH
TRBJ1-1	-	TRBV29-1	SVEGRMNTEAF
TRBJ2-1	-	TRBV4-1	ASSHDSHEQF
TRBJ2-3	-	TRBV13	ASSPPGTGHHFTQY
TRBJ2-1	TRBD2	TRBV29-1	SVGGLADISYNEQF
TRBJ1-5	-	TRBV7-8	ASSFLGDPSNQPQH
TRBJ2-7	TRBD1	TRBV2	AGGGQGKTREQY
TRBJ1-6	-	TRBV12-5	ASGFSIPENSPLH
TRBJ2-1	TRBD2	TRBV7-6	ASSLTGGINEQF
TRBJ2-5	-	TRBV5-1	ASSLGASAPQY
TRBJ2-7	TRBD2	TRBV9	ASSEGSGSGYEQY
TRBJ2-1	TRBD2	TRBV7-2	ASSTVAGAYEQF
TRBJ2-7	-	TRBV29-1	SFWIPLPFEQY
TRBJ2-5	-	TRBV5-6	ASSFGNGRSETQY
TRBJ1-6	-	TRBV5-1	ASSVRGFQGNSPLH